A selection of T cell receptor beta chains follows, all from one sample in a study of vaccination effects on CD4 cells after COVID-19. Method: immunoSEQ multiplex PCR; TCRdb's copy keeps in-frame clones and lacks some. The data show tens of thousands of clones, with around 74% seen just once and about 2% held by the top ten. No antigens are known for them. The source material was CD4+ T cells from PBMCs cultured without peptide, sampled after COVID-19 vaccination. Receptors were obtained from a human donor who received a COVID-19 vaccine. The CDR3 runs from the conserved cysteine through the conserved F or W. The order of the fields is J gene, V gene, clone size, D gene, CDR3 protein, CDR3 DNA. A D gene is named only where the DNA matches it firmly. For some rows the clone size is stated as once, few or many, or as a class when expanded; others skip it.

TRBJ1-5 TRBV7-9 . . CASSLAGGNQPQHF TGTGCCAGCAGCTTAGCTGGAGGAAATCAGCCCCAGCATTTT
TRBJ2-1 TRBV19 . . CASSSHVEQFF TGTGCCAGTAGTTCCCATGTAGAGCAGTTCTTC
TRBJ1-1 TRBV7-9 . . CASMMTAVNTEAFF TGTGCCAGCATGATGACGGCGGTGAACACTGAAGCTTTCTTT
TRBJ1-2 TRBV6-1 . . CASSEKPGTPNYGYTF TGTGCCAGCAGTGAAAAGCCCGGGACACCCAACTATGGCTACACCTTC
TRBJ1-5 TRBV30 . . CAWSVRLPSGPQHF TGTGCCTGGAGTGTGCGCCTACCCTCGGGTCCCCAGCATTTT
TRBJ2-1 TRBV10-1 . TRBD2 CASSVWAGTSVNEQFF TGCGCCAGCAGTGTGTGGGCCGGGACTAGCGTCAATGAGCAGTTCTTC
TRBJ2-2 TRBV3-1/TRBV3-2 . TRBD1 CASSRRGTANTGELFF TGTGCCAGCAGCCGAAGAGGGACAGCGAACACCGGGGAGCTGTTTTTT
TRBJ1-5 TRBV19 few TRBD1 CASEHLTGFDSNQPQHF TGTGCCAGTGAGCACCTGACAGGGTTCGATAGCAATCAGCCCCAGCATTTT
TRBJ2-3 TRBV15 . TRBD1 CATSRGPPTGVTDTQYF TGTGCCACCAGCAGAGGACCTCCGACAGGGGTCACAGATACGCAGTATTTT
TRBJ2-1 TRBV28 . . CASSSNPGREQFF TGTGCCAGCAGTTCCAACCCAGGACGGGAGCAGTTCTTC
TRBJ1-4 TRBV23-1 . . CASRPLAANEKLFF TGCGCCAGCAGACCGCTCGCGGCTAATGAAAAACTGTTTTTT
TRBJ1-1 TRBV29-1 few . CSVDAEYRVLNTEAFF TGCAGCGTGGACGCAGAATACAGGGTCCTGAACACTGAAGCTTTCTTT
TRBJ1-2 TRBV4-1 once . CASSQDRGRGVDGYTF TGCGCCAGCAGCCAAGATCGAGGACGAGGTGTAGATGGCTACACCTTC
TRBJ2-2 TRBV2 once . CASSGLRTGELFF TGTGCCAGCAGTGGATTGAGAACCGGGGAGCTGTTTTTT
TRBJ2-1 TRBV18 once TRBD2 CASSPGSGAEQFF TGTGCCAGCTCACCGGGTAGCGGGGCTGAGCAGTTCTTC
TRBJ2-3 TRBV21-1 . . CASSKRMKWRDRYSTDTQYF TGTGCCAGCAGCAAAAGAATGAAGTGGCGGGACAGGTACAGCACAGATACGCAGTATTTT
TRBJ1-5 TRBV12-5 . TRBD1 CASGQGTGQGQPQHF TGTGCTAGTGGTCAGGGGACAGGGCAGGGTCAGCCCCAGCATTTT
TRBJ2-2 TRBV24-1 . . CATSDLHRQGNGELFF TGTGCCACCAGTGATTTGCATCGTCAGGGGAACGGGGAGCTGTTTTTT
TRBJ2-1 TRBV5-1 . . CASSLSGGYNEQFF TGCGCCAGCAGCTTGTCAGGGGGGTACAATGAGCAGTTCTTC
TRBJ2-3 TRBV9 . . CASSAGRSSGSTDTQYF TGTGCCAGCAGCGCAGGTCGGAGTAGCGGAAGCACAGATACGCAGTATTTT
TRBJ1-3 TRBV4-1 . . CASSQDVGHGNTIYF TGCGCCAGCAGCCAAGATGTGGGGCATGGAAACACCATATATTTT
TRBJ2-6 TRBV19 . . CASSGTSGANVLTF TGTGCCAGTAGTGGAACCTCTGGGGCCAACGTCCTGACTTTC
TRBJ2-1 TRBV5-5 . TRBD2 CASSFVLAGDEQFF TGTGCCAGCAGCTTCGTTCTAGCGGGCGATGAGCAGTTCTTC
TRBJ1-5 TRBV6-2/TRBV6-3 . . CASSRDPGAGQPQHF TGTGCCAGCAGCCGGGACCCGGGGGCTGGTCAGCCCCAGCATTTT
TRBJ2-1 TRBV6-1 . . CASSDPGLPFANEQFF TGTGCCAGCAGTGACCCGGGACTCCCTTTCGCCAATGAGCAGTTCTTC
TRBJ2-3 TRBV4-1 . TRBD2 CASSQASGGSTDTQYF TGCGCCAGCAGCCAAGCCAGCGGGGGGAGCACAGATACGCAGTATTTT